A single sample is the source of the 15 T cell receptor beta chains below, sequenced in a study of siplizumab effects on memory and regulatory T cells. Libraries were prepared by immunoSEQ multiplex PCR; TCRdb keeps only in-frame clonotypes and omits some of them. This table has tens of thousands of clones, 83% appearing once. The sequenced sample was memory CD4+ T cells sorted from blood. The receptors come from a human donor in good health.

About this clone itself: Other nucleotide sequences in the sample specify the same CDR3. V and J are TRBV6-1 and TRBJ2-1, with D perhaps matching TRBD1 (7 bases). Germline V gene lookup returns CDR1 MNHNS and CDR2 SASEGT. V was clipped by 6 bases and J by 2 bases, with 14 bases between them. The CDR3 consists of 15 residues. CDR3 DNA sequence: TGTGCCAGCAGCCTCCAGGGGGGAACCTACAATGAGCAGTTCTTC. This sequence encodes CASSLQGGTYNEQFF.

This chain links TRBV6-6 with TRBJ2-7, with TRBD1 matching over 9 bases. Looked up from germline, CDR1 is MNHNY and CDR2 is SVGAGI (reference sequence). This CDR3 contains 14 residues. V gave up 6 bases and J gave up 6 bases; unmatched junction bases: 9. The CDR3 DNA sequence: TGTGCCAGCAGGACCACAGGGGGCTCCCCCGAGCAGTACTTC. It translates to CASRTTGGSPEQYF.

This clone was recorded a few times. CDR3 in amino acids: CASSLESLRGSPLHF. The CDR3 DNA is TGCGCCAGCAGCTTGGAATCCCTGCGCGGCTCACCCCTCCACTTT. V is TRBV5-1 and J is TRBJ1-6; D unclear. The CDR3 consists of 15 residues. Germline CDR1 reads SGHRS; CDR2 reads YFSETQ. V lost 0 bases and J 10 bases, leaving 14 bases between the germline ends.

V usage is TRBV2 and J usage is TRBJ2-7, with D perhaps matching TRBD1 (8 bases). The length of the CDR3 is 14 residues. CDR1 and CDR2 from the germline V gene are SNHLY and FYNNEI. V was pared by 5 bases and J by 7 bases, with 18 bases between. As DNA, the CDR3 is TGTGCCAGCAGTTCACGGACAGGGAGGGGGGAGCAGTACTTC. Translated, it gives CASSSRTGRGEQYF.

This clone has just a few counts. The chain employs TRBV5-1 and TRBJ1-3; D is possibly TRBD1 (5 bases). Trimming shortened V by 4 bases and J by 0 bases, and 17 bases separated the two germline ends. Germline V gives CDR1 SGHRS, CDR2 YFSETQ. The CDR3 consists of 17 residues. The CDR3 DNA reads as TGCGCCAGCAGCAACCCACTCGGGGGTGACTCTGGAAACACCATATATTTT. It specifies CASSNPLGGDSGNTIYF.

The rearrangement links TRBV7-8 to TRBJ2-7; D perhaps matches TRBD1 (6 bases). CDR3 length equals 16 residues. Deletions cut 2 bases from V and 1 base from J, with 15 bases between. Germline V lookup: CDR1 SGHVS, CDR2 FQNEAQ. The CDR3 region has the DNA TGTGCCAGCAGCTTATCATTCACAGGGCAGTCCTACGAGCAGTACTTC. Residues: CASSLSFTGQSYEQYF.

The V gene is TRBV7-9, the J gene TRBJ1-4; 8 positions agree with TRBD1. With 10 bases clipped from V and 7 bases from J, the junction kept 8 bases outside the gene matches. This CDR3 comprises 13 residues. CDR1 SEHNR and CDR2 FQNEAQ come from the germline V gene (reference sequence). CDR3 DNA sequence: TGTGCCATCGGGACAGGCCCTTTTGAAAAACTGTTTTTT. Protein sequence: CAIGTGPFEKLFF.

V usage is TRBV5-1 and J usage is TRBJ2-4, with 9 bases identical to TRBD2. The CDR3 spans 16 residues. Trimming at V came to 1 base and at J to 7 bases, leaving 9 bases not matched to a gene. Germline V lookup: CDR1 SGHRS, CDR2 YFSETQ. The CDR3 DNA reads as TGCGCCAGCAGCTTGTCCCCACATGCGGGAGGGAACATTCAGTACTTC. Its protein is CASSLSPHAGGNIQYF.

The J gene is TRBJ1-5, the V gene TRBV15; no clear D gene. Germline values: CDR1 LNHNV, CDR2 YYDKDF (reference sequence). Trimming stripped 5 bases from V and 5 bases from J, with 10 bases between. CDR3 length: 13 residues. Here the CDR3 DNA reads TGTGCCACCAGCGTTGAGGCCTATCAGCCCCAGCATTTT. This encodes CATSVEAYQPQHF. The whole variable domain, remainder taken from reference TRBV15 and TRBJ1-5, is DAMVIQNPRYQVTQFGKPVTLSCSQTLNHNVMYWYQQKSSQAPKLLFHYYDKDFNNEADTPDNFQSRRPNTSFCFLDIRSPGLGDTAMYLCATSVEAYQPQHFGDGTRLSIL.

There are a few counts of this clone. V usage is TRBV7-3 and J usage is TRBJ1-2; possibly TRBD1 for D (5 bases). V dropped 5 bases and J dropped 7 bases, with 14 bases sitting between them. The length of the CDR3 is 13 residues. Germline V gene sequence: CDR1 SGHTA, CDR2 FQGTGA. The DNA for the CDR3 is TGTGCCAGCAGCGGGCCTCAGGGCGCTGGCTACACCTTC. Amino acids: CASSGPQGAGYTF.

This rearrangement joins TRBV19 to TRBJ1-2; unclear D gene. This CDR3 contains 16 residues. Trimming took off 5 bases at V and 3 bases at J, with 19 bases between the two ends. Germline CDR1 reads LNHDA; CDR2 reads SQIVND (reference sequence). CDR3 bases: TGTGCCAGTAGTCTCTCCCCTTCCGGGCCCTACTATGGCTACACCTTC. Translated: CASSLSPSGPYYGYTF.

The chain recombines TRBV9 with TRBJ2-2, with 8 bases that match TRBD1. This CDR3 spans 14 amino acids. In germline, CDR1 is SGDLS, CDR2 YYNGEE. V trimming: 1 base; J trimming: 6 bases; junction bases outside the gene matches: 2. The CDR3: CASSVLQGAGELFF. CDR3 bases: TGTGCCAGCAGCGTACTACAGGGGGCCGGGGAGCTGTTTTTT.

The J gene is TRBJ1-4, the V gene TRBV7-8; the match to TRBD1 covers 7 bases. This CDR3 is 15 amino acids long. Looked up from germline, CDR1 is SGHVS and CDR2 is FQNEAQ. With 7 bases clipped from V and 3 bases from J, the junction kept 8 bases outside the gene matches. The CDR3 loop reads CASTNRGGANEKLFF. The CDR3 coding sequence is TGTGCCAGCACCAACAGGGGAGGAGCTAATGAAAAACTGTTTTTT. Variable domain in full (rest from reference TRBV7-8 and TRBJ1-4): GAGVSQSPRYKVAKRGQDVALRCDPISGHVSLFWYQQALGQGPEFLTYFQNEAQLDKSGLPSDRFFAERPEGSVSTLKIQRTQQEDSAVYLCASTNRGGANEKLFFGSGTQLSVL.

This rearrangement joins TRBV6-6 to TRBJ2-1, with TRBD2 identical over 8 bases. CDR1 and CDR2 (germline): MNHNY, SVGAGI (reference sequence). This CDR3 spans 14 amino acids. After removal of 0 bases from V and 7 bases from J, the junction contained 2 bases not matched to a gene. The CDR3 DNA is TGTGCCAGCAGTTACTCCGGGACTAGTAATGAGCAGTTCTTC. This encodes CASSYSGTSNEQFF.

The chain couples TRBV5-1 to TRBJ1-3; D gene ambiguous. The V end lost 0 bases, the J end lost 8 bases, and 18 bases lay between the germline ends. This CDR3 is built from 16 residues. CDR1 is SGHRS, CDR2 YFSETQ, per germline. In DNA form, the CDR3 reads TGCGCCAGCAGCTTGGGGGAACCTGGAAAGAGAGACACCATATATTTT. Its protein is CASSLGEPGKRDTIYF.